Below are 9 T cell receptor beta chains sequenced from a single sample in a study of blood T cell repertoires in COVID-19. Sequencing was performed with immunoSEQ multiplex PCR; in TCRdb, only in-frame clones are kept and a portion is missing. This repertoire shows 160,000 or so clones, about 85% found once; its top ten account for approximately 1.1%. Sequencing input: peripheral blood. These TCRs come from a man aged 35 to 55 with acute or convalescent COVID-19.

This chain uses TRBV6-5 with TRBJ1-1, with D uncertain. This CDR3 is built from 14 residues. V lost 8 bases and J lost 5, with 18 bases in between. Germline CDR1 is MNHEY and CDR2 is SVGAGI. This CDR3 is CASLRRVASTEAFF. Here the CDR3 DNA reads TGTGCCAGCCTTAGGAGGGTGGCCAGTACTGAAGCTTTCTTT.

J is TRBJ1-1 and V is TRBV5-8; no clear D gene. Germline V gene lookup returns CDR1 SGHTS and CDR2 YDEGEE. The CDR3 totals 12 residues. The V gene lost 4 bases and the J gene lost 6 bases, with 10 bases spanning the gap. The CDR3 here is CASSAESPEAFF. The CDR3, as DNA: TGTGCCAGCAGCGCGGAGTCCCCTGAAGCTTTCTTT.

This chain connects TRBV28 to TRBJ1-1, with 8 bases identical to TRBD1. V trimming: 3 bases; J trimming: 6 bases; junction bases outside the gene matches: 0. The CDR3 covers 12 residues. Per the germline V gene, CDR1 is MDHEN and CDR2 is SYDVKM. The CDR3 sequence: CASSLTGAEAFF. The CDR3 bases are TGTGCCAGCAGTTTGACAGGGGCTGAAGCTTTCTTT.

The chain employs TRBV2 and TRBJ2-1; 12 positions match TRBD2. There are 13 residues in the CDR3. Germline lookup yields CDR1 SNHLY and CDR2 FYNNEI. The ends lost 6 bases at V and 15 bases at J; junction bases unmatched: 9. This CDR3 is CASSAGTSGPWFF. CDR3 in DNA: TGTGCCAGCAGCGCGGGGACTAGCGGGCCTTGGTTCTTC.

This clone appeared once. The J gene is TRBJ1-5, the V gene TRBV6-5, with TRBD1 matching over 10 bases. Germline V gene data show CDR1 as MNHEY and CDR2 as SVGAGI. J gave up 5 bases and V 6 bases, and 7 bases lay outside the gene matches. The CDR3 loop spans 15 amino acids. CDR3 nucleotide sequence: TGTGCCAGCAGCCTTAAGGGACAGGGGTATCAGCCCCAGCATTTT. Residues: CASSLKGQGYQPQHF.

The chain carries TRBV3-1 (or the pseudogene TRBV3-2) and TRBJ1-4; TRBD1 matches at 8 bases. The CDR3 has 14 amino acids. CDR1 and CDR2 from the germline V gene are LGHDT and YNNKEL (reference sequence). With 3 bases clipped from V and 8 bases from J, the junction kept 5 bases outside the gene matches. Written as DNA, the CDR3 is TGTGCCAGCAGCCACCGACAGGGGCAAGAAAAACTGTTTTTT. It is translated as CASSHRQGQEKLFF.

CDR3 DNA: TGTGCCACCAGTGATGGCAGTAGAAACACCATATATTTT. As protein: CATSDGSRNTIYF. The chain combines TRBV24-1 with TRBJ1-3; D gene uncertain. Trimming left V 3 bases short and J 5 bases short, with 7 bases between. Germline CDR1 KGHDR, CDR2 SFDVKD. The CDR3 is 13 amino acids.

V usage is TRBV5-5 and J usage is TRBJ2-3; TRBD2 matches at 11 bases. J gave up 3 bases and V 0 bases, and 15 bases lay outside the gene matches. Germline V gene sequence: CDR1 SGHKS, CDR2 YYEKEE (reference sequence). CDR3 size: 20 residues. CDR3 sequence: CASSLEPSGGRRLSTDTQYF. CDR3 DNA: TGTGCCAGCAGCTTGGAGCCTAGCGGGGGGCGGCGTCTTTCAACAGATACGCAGTATTTT.

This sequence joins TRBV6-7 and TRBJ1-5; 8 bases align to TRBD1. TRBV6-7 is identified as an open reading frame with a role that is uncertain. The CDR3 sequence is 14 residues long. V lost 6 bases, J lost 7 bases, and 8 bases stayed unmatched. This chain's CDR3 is CASRKQGVGQPQHF. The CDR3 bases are TGTGCCAGCAGAAAACAGGGGGTGGGACAGCCCCAGCATTTT.